A selection of T cell receptor beta chains follows, all from one sample in a study of identical twins. TCRdb re-derived calls from the 5' RACE reads in MiXCR, one entry per CDR3 protein. The sample contains about 690,000 distinct CDR3 sequences, roughly 6.2% of which appear only once. The specimen sequenced was naive T cells sorted from blood. These receptors were obtained from a man aged 18 to 29 in good health. CDR3s include the opening cysteine and the closing phenylalanine or tryptophan. D genes are given only for firm matches. Some rows have no size entry. The others give once, few or many, or a class for an expanded clone.

d_gene: TRBD1
len: 16
v_gene: TRBV29-1
abundance: few
j_gene: TRBJ2-6
CDR3nt: TGCAGCGTTCGACAGGGTGGATACTCTGGGGCCAACGTCCTGACTTTC
CDR3aa: CSVRQGGYSGANVLTF

d_gene: TRBD2
len: 15
v_gene: TRBV4-3
abundance: -
j_gene: TRBJ2-7
CDR3nt: TGCGCCAGCAGCCACTTAGCGGGAGAGGGCTCCGAGCAGTACTTC
CDR3aa: CASSHLAGEGSEQYF

d_gene: TRBD1
len: 12
v_gene: TRBV7-9
abundance: many
j_gene: TRBJ2-1
CDR3nt: TGTGCCAGGGGAACAGGGGACCATGAGCAGTTCTTC
CDR3aa: CARGTGDHEQFF

d_gene: -
len: 16
v_gene: TRBV20-1
abundance: many
j_gene: TRBJ1-5
CDR3nt: TGCAGTGCTAAGAGAGTTGACATCAATAGCAATCAGCCCCAGCATTTT
CDR3aa: CSAKRVDINSNQPQHF

d_gene: -
len: 15
v_gene: TRBV25-1
abundance: -
j_gene: TRBJ1-1
CDR3nt: TGTGCCAGCAGTGAACTGGAGGGCGTTGGCACTGAAGCTTTCTTT
CDR3aa: CASSELEGVGTEAFF

d_gene: TRBD2
len: 19
v_gene: TRBV11-1
abundance: -
j_gene: TRBJ2-3
CDR3nt: TGTGCCAGCAGCTCTCCGACAGCGACTAGCGGGAGGGCCACAGATACGCAGTATTTT
CDR3aa: CASSSPTATSGRATDTQYF

d_gene: TRBD2
len: 17
v_gene: TRBV5-1
abundance: many
j_gene: TRBJ2-1
CDR3nt: TGCGCCAGCAGCTTGGGGGTGTCGGGGACTAGCAGGGATGAGCAGTTCTTC
CDR3aa: CASSLGVSGTSRDEQFF

d_gene: -
len: 13
v_gene: TRBV7-9
abundance: -
j_gene: TRBJ2-7
CDR3nt: TGTGCCAGCAGCCCGGGGAGTTTATACGAGCAGTACTTC
CDR3aa: CASSPGSLYEQYF

d_gene: -
len: 15
v_gene: TRBV20-1
abundance: many
j_gene: TRBJ1-5
CDR3nt: TGCAGTGCTAGATTTGGGGGCTCGAGCAATCAGCCCCAGCATTTT
CDR3aa: CSARFGGSSNQPQHF

d_gene: TRBD1
len: 16
v_gene: TRBV7-6
abundance: many
j_gene: TRBJ2-7
CDR3nt: TGTGCCAGCAGCGCCACACAGGGGCTTAGCTCCTACGAGCAGTACTTC
CDR3aa: CASSATQGLSSYEQYF

d_gene: -
len: 16
v_gene: TRBV27
abundance: many
j_gene: TRBJ2-2
CDR3nt: TGTGCCAGCAGCCCCGTTGGTGTAGAGAACACCGGGGAGCTGTTTTTT
CDR3aa: CASSPVGVENTGELFF

d_gene: -
len: 14
v_gene: TRBV7-3
abundance: many
j_gene: TRBJ2-3
CDR3nt: TGTGCCAGCAGCTTACTGGGGGGCACAGATACGCAGTATTTT
CDR3aa: CASSLLGGTDTQYF

d_gene: TRBD1
len: 16
v_gene: TRBV27
abundance: few
j_gene: TRBJ2-1
CDR3nt: TGTGCCAGCACCTTAGGAACGACAGGGATAGACAATGAGCAGTTCTTC
CDR3aa: CASTLGTTGIDNEQFF

d_gene: TRBD2
len: 17
v_gene: TRBV20-1
abundance: few
j_gene: TRBJ2-3
CDR3nt: TGCAGTGCTCTGAGACCGGGACTAGCGGGAGACACAGATACGCAGTATTTT
CDR3aa: CSALRPGLAGDTDTQYF

d_gene: -
len: 14
v_gene: TRBV11-1
abundance: -
j_gene: TRBJ2-5
CDR3nt: TGTGCCAGCAGCCGCAACCGGCAACAAGAGACCCAGTACTTC
CDR3aa: CASSRNRQQETQYF

d_gene: -
len: 13
v_gene: TRBV19
abundance: -
j_gene: TRBJ1-3
CDR3nt: TGTGCCAGTAGTGGAGGGGTCGGAAACACCATATATTTT
CDR3aa: CASSGGVGNTIYF

d_gene: -
len: 13
v_gene: TRBV6-2/TRBV6-3
abundance: -
j_gene: TRBJ1-1
CDR3nt: TGTGCCAGCATACGGGACGGAATCCCTGAAGCTTTCTTT
CDR3aa: CASIRDGIPEAFF

d_gene: -
len: 12
v_gene: TRBV20-1
abundance: many
j_gene: TRBJ1-5
CDR3nt: TGCAGTGCTAGTGAACCCAATCAGCCCCAGCATTTT
CDR3aa: CSASEPNQPQHF

d_gene: TRBD1
len: 15
v_gene: TRBV25-1
abundance: many
j_gene: TRBJ1-1
CDR3nt: TGTGCCAGCCAAGGGACAGGGTTTGCGTCCACTGAAGCTTTCTTT
CDR3aa: CASQGTGFASTEAFF

d_gene: -
len: 13
v_gene: TRBV2
abundance: -
j_gene: TRBJ2-2
CDR3nt: TGTGCCAGCCGGTACGCGGGCACCGGGGAGCTGTTTTTT
CDR3aa: CASRYAGTGELFF

d_gene: -
len: 11
v_gene: TRBV20-1
abundance: many
j_gene: TRBJ2-1
CDR3nt: TGCAGTGCTAGCAGGACTAATGAGCAGTTCTTC
CDR3aa: CSASRTNEQFF

d_gene: TRBD1
len: 11
v_gene: TRBV29-1
abundance: -
j_gene: TRBJ2-7
CDR3nt: TGCAGCGTGGACAGGGGCCACGAGCAGTACTTC
CDR3aa: CSVDRGHEQYF

d_gene: TRBD1
len: 15
v_gene: TRBV5-1
abundance: many
j_gene: TRBJ2-1
CDR3nt: TGCGCCAGCACCCCCGGGACAGGGGGCACGAGTGAGCAGTTCTTC
CDR3aa: CASTPGTGGTSEQFF

d_gene: -
len: 15
v_gene: TRBV11-2
abundance: many
j_gene: TRBJ2-5
CDR3nt: TGTGCCAGCAGCTTCAATTTTGGGGGAAGGGAGACCCAGTACTTC
CDR3aa: CASSFNFGGRETQYF

d_gene: -
len: 15
v_gene: TRBV11-2
abundance: many
j_gene: TRBJ2-1
CDR3nt: TGTGCCAGCAGCTTAGGGGGACGTTACTACAATGAGCAGTTCTTC
CDR3aa: CASSLGGRYYNEQFF

d_gene: TRBD2
len: 18
v_gene: TRBV24-1
abundance: few
j_gene: TRBJ2-2
CDR3nt: TGTGCCACCAGTGCCCCCGGAATAGCGGGAGGGCCCGGCGGGGAGCTGTTTTTT
CDR3aa: CATSAPGIAGGPGGELFF

d_gene: -
len: 15
v_gene: TRBV5-1
abundance: many
j_gene: TRBJ2-5
CDR3nt: TGCGCCAGCAGCTACGCTCCCGGGTCTCAAGAGACCCAGTACTTC
CDR3aa: CASSYAPGSQETQYF

d_gene: TRBD2
len: 14
v_gene: TRBV5-1
abundance: many
j_gene: TRBJ2-1
CDR3nt: TGCGCCAGCATACCGGCTAGCGGGAGCAATGAGCAGTTCTTC
CDR3aa: CASIPASGSNEQFF

d_gene: TRBD2
len: 12
v_gene: TRBV7-9
abundance: many
j_gene: TRBJ2-7
CDR3nt: TGTGCCAGCCGGGGGGGCGGCTACGAGCAGTACTTC
CDR3aa: CASRGGGYEQYF

d_gene: -
len: 12
v_gene: TRBV5-4
abundance: -
j_gene: TRBJ2-3
CDR3nt: TGTGCCAGCACGGCGGGCCCAGATACGCAGTATTTT
CDR3aa: CASTAGPDTQYF

d_gene: -
len: 16
v_gene: TRBV20-1
abundance: many
j_gene: TRBJ2-3
CDR3nt: TGCAGTGTCTTCGCCTCATCGGGAGTGTGGACAGATACGCAGTATTTT
CDR3aa: CSVFASSGVWTDTQYF

d_gene: -
len: 10
v_gene: TRBV29-1
abundance: many
j_gene: TRBJ2-1
CDR3nt: TGCAGCGTGGGGGACTCAGAGCAGTTCTTC
CDR3aa: CSVGDSEQFF

d_gene: -
len: 12
v_gene: TRBV20-1
abundance: many
j_gene: TRBJ2-5
CDR3nt: TGCAGTGCTAGACAGGGTAGAGAGACCCAGTACTTC
CDR3aa: CSARQGRETQYF

d_gene: -
len: 15
v_gene: TRBV6-1
abundance: many
j_gene: TRBJ2-4
CDR3nt: TGTGCCAGCAGCAATTCGGACAGAGCCAAAAACATTCAGTACTTC
CDR3aa: CASSNSDRAKNIQYF

d_gene: TRBD2
len: 20
v_gene: TRBV6-2/TRBV6-3
abundance: -
j_gene: TRBJ2-1
CDR3nt: TGTGCCAGCAGTTACCTCGGGAGGTGGGGTGGTGGACCCGAGCGCGATGAGCAGTTCTTC
CDR3aa: CASSYLGRWGGGPERDEQFF

d_gene: -
len: 14
v_gene: TRBV7-8
abundance: -
j_gene: TRBJ2-7
CDR3nt: TGTGCCAGCAGCTTAAGACTGGTAGGCTACGAGCAGTACTTC
CDR3aa: CASSLRLVGYEQYF

d_gene: -
len: 15
v_gene: TRBV20-1
abundance: -
j_gene: TRBJ2-7
CDR3nt: TGCAGTGCTAGCCCCCGGGCCCTAACCCTCTACGAGCAGTACTTC
CDR3aa: CSASPRALTLYEQYF

d_gene: -
len: 13
v_gene: TRBV12-3/TRBV12-4
abundance: many
j_gene: TRBJ1-5
CDR3nt: TGTGCCAGCAGTTCGTCGGGGGCCCAGCCCCAGCATTTT
CDR3aa: CASSSSGAQPQHF

d_gene: TRBD1
len: 13
v_gene: TRBV5-5
abundance: many
j_gene: TRBJ2-3
CDR3nt: TGTGCCAGCAGCCCGACAGGGCCAGATACGCAGTATTTT
CDR3aa: CASSPTGPDTQYF

d_gene: -
len: 12
v_gene: TRBV12-3/TRBV12-4
abundance: many
j_gene: TRBJ2-6
CDR3nt: TGTGCCAGCAGTTTAGGACCCAACGTCCTGACTTTC
CDR3aa: CASSLGPNVLTF

d_gene: -
len: 15
v_gene: TRBV27
abundance: few
j_gene: TRBJ2-1
CDR3nt: TGTGCCACCATCCGGGGCAGGGGCAGCTCCAATGAGCAGTTCTTC
CDR3aa: CATIRGRGSSNEQFF

d_gene: TRBD1
len: 16
v_gene: TRBV5-1
abundance: few
j_gene: TRBJ1-6
CDR3nt: TGCGCCAGCAGCAAGGGACCGGACAGGGAAGCTTCACCCCTCCACTTT
CDR3aa: CASSKGPDREASPLHF

d_gene: -
len: 12
v_gene: TRBV29-1
abundance: many
j_gene: TRBJ2-2
CDR3nt: TGCAGCGTTGTGGGGGCGAGCGGGGAGCTGTTTTTT
CDR3aa: CSVVGASGELFF

d_gene: TRBD2
len: 16
v_gene: TRBV28
abundance: -
j_gene: TRBJ2-5
CDR3nt: TGTGCCAGCAGTCCCACGCTAGCGGTGCTCCAAGAGACCCAGTACTTC
CDR3aa: CASSPTLAVLQETQYF